This T cell receptor (beta chain) stems from a study of cytomegalovirus exposure and HLA in healthy donors. The V end was cut by 2 bases, the J end by 4 bases, with 12 bases between. CDR3 length: 14 residues. Germline values: CDR1 SGHNT, CDR2 YYREEE (reference sequence). Primers included in the PCR were 60 Vbeta and 13 Jbeta primers. Sequenced by immunoSEQ multiplex PCR; TCRdb stores in-frame clones only, minus some. The data show under 200,000 clones, approximately 73% seen once. Sequencing input: PBMCs. The source is a man aged 50 or older in good health and CMV-seronegative. The V gene is TRBV5-4, the J gene TRBJ1-2, with no clear D. The CDR3 DNA is TGTGCCAGCAGCTTCGGGGAGCAGGTCTATGGCTACACCTTC. This sequence encodes CASSFGEQVYGYTF.